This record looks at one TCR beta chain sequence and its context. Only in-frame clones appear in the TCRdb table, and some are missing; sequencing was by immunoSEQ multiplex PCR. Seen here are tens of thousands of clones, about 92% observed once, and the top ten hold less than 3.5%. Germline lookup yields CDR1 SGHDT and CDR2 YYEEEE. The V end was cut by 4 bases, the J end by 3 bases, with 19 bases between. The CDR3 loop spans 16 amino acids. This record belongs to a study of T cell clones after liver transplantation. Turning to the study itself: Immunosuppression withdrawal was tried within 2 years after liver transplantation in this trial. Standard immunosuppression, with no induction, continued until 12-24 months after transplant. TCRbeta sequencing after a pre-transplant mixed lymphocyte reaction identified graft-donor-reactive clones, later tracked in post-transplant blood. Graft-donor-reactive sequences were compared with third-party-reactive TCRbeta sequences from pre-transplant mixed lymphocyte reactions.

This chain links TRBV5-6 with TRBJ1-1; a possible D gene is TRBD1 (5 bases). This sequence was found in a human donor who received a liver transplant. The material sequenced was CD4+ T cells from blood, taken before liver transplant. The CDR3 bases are TGTGCCAGCAGCCACCGGAGGGCCTGGGGGGACACTGAAGCTTTCTTT. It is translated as CASSHRRAWGDTEAFF.